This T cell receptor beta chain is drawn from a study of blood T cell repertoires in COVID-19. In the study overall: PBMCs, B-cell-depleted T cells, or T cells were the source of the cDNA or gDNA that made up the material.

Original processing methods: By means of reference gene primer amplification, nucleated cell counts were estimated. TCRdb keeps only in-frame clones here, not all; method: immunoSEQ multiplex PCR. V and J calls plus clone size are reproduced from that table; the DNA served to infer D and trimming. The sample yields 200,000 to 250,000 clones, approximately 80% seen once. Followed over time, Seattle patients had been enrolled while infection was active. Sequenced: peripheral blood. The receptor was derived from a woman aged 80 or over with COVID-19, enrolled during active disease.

CDR3 residues: CASSQGEATSGYNEQFF. The CDR3 DNA sequence: TGTGCCAGCAGCCAAGGGGAGGCGACTAGCGGCTACAATGAGCAGTTCTTC. The chain carries TRBV3-1 (or the pseudogene TRBV3-2) and TRBJ2-1; 9 nucleotides align to TRBD2. V lost 1 base and J lost 3; bases outside the gene matches: 7. The germline gives CDR1 LGHDT, CDR2 YNNKEL (reference sequence). The CDR3 consists of 17 residues.